The clone carrying this T cell receptor beta chain was seen at least ten times. Its antigen is still unknown. These data come from a study of T cells after posttransplantation cyclophosphamide. Study-level findings and limits: Skin or GI-infiltrating T cells shared few TRB sequences with blood. Donor-recipient repertoire similarity was low at 1-2 months, rising over year one. After PTCy, TRB diversity resembled that of CNI/methotrexate controls.

V dropped 5 bases and J dropped 6; count of bases not matched to a gene: 8. Looked up from germline, CDR1 is LNHDA and CDR2 is SQIVND (reference sequence). The length of the CDR3 is 14 residues. Generated by immunoSEQ multiplex PCR, the TCRdb table keeps only in-frame clones and is missing some. The sample holds 40,000 to 45,000 clones, and no clone turns up only once. This related bone marrow graft donor gave peripheral blood on the day of marrow donation. Sequencing used PBMCs. The TCR comes from a man in his forties in good health, CMV-negative, and a related stem cell transplant donor. This chain uses TRBV19 with TRBJ1-2, with 8 bases identical to TRBD1. In nucleotides, the CDR3 is TGTGCCAGTAGTTTGGGACAGGCTGCTAATGGCTACACCTTC. The encoded protein is CASSLGQAANGYTF.